One and the same sample provided the 27 T cell receptor beta chains below, sequenced in a study of blood T cell repertoires in COVID-19. Using immunoSEQ multiplex PCR, the repertoire was profiled, and TCRdb retains in-frame clones only, with some absent. This table has roughly 250,000 clones, more than 80% appearing once. The specimen was peripheral blood. The origin of the receptors is a woman aged 35 to 49 with acute or convalescent COVID-19.

The chain carries TRBV27 and TRBJ1-2, with D tentatively TRBD1 (6 bases). Germline V CDR1 and CDR2: MNHEY, SMNVEV (reference sequence). With 6 bases removed from V and 3 bases from J, the gap between germline ends came to 26 bases. The CDR3 loop spans 18 amino acids. CDR3 sequence reads: CASREGQKPPWTDYGYTF. CDR3 nucleotide sequence: TGTGCCAGCAGGGAAGGACAGAAACCACCTTGGACTGACTATGGCTACACCTTC.

This chain joins TRBV24-1 and TRBJ1-5, with a weak D call TRBD1 (6 bases). The CDR3 consists of 14 residues. Trimming left V 6 bases short and J 7 bases short, with 15 bases between. The germline V gene encodes CDR1 KGHDR and CDR2 SFDVKD. The CDR3 bases are TGTGCCACCAGTTTAACAGGGTCGGGGCAGCCCCAGCATTTT. Its translation is CATSLTGSGQPQHF.

The chain is built from TRBV5-6 and TRBJ2-5; 7 nucleotides align to TRBD1. The V gene end was trimmed by 4 bases and the J gene end by 5 bases; junction bases not matched to a gene: 14. This CDR3 has 16 residues. Germline V gene data show CDR1 as SGHDT and CDR2 as YYEEEE. Here the CDR3 reads CASSVGAGATGETQYF. The CDR3 DNA is TGTGCCAGCAGCGTCGGGGCAGGGGCGACAGGGGAGACCCAGTACTTC.

The chain links TRBV18 to TRBJ2-1; the match to TRBD2 covers 9 bases. The CDR3 is 16 residues long. V shed 1 base, J shed 5 bases, and the junction held 6 bases outside the gene matches. Germline CDR1 KGHSH, CDR2 LQKENI. The CDR3 coding sequence is TGTGCCAGCTCACCACGGGGTAGCGGGGGAGACAATGAGCAGTTCTTC. This gives the protein CASSPRGSGGDNEQFF.

The V call is TRBV1, the J call TRBJ2-5; TRBD2 was called by the table and not checked on the DNA. TRBV1 is described as a pseudogene. This CDR3 is built from 17 residues. This chain's CDR3 is CTSSQEKLAGGQETQYF. The CDR3 DNA sequence: TGCACCAGCAGCCAAGAAAAACTAGCGGGGGGCCAAGAGACCCAGTACTTC.

The chain uses TRBV5-1 and TRBJ1-6, with D possibly being TRBD1 (6 bases). The CDR3 extends over 15 amino acids. Trimming cost V 2 bases and J 6 bases, with 12 bases left between them. In germline, CDR1 is SGHRS, CDR2 YFSETQ. The CDR3 protein is CASSFGQQANSPLHF. The DNA for the CDR3 is TGCGCCAGCAGCTTTGGACAGCAAGCTAATTCACCCCTCCACTTT. Filled out from reference TRBV5-1 and TRBJ1-6, the complete variable domain reads KAGVTQTPRYLIKTRGQQVTLSCSPISGHRSVSWYQQTPGQGLQFLFEYFSETQRNKGNFPGRFSGRQFSNSRSEMNVSTLELGDSALYLCASSFGQQANSPLHFGNGTRLTVT.

V usage is TRBV19 and J usage is TRBJ2-3; 8 nucleotides line up with TRBD1. CDR3 size: 15 residues. J gave up 5 bases and V 4 bases, and 8 bases lay outside the gene matches. Germline V gives CDR1 LNHDA, CDR2 SQIVND (reference sequence). CDR3 amino acids: CASSTSGGWGDTQYF. The CDR3 bases are TGTGCCAGTAGTACCTCAGGGGGCTGGGGAGATACGCAGTATTTT.

V and J are TRBV27 and TRBJ2-7; the D gene is possibly TRBD1 (6 bases). Germline V gene sequence: CDR1 MNHEY, CDR2 SMNVEV (reference sequence). The CDR3 is 16 residues long. The V and J ends lost 8 bases and 0 bases respectively, with 20 bases between them. The CDR3 region is CASASRVRGSSYEQYV. The CDR3 DNA follows: TGTGCCAGCGCAAGTAGAGTGAGGGGGAGCTCCTACGAGCAGTACGTC.

The chain uses TRBV18 and TRBJ1-3; TRBD1 is a possible D gene (6 bases). Trimming removed 3 bases at V and 0 bases at J, with 18 bases between. Germline V lookup: CDR1 KGHSH, CDR2 LQKENI. The CDR3 is made up of 18 amino acids. The CDR3 protein is CASSPRRDTYSSGNTIYF. The CDR3 DNA sequence: TGTGCCAGCTCACCGAGACGGGACACCTACAGCTCTGGAAACACCATATATTTT. The entire variable domain, with the rest obtained from reference TRBV18 and TRBJ1-3, is as follows: NAGVMQNPRHLVRRRGQEARLRCSPMKGHSHVYWYRQLPEEGLKFMVYLQKENIIDESGMPKERFSAEFPKEGPSILRIQQVVRGDSAAYFCASSPRRDTYSSGNTIYFGEGSWLTVV.

There are a few counts of this clone. Different DNA sequences within this sample yield the same CDR3. The chain couples TRBV9 to TRBJ1-2, with D possibly being TRBD1 (5 bases). The V end was cut by 0 bases, the J end by 8 bases, with 8 bases between. The CDR3 contains 12 residues. The germline gives CDR1 SGDLS, CDR2 YYNGEE. The CDR3 DNA reads TGTGCCAGCAGCGTAGCAAGGGGAGGCTACACCTTC. Amino acid sequence: CASSVARGGYTF.

The chain couples TRBV15 to TRBJ2-1; the D is unclear. CDR1 and CDR2 (germline): LNHNV, YYDKDF (reference sequence). This CDR3 contains 15 residues. V lost 0 bases and J lost 1, with 7 bases in between. The CDR3 region is CATSRDKQSYNEQFF. CDR3 DNA sequence: TGTGCCACCAGCAGAGATAAACAGTCCTACAATGAGCAGTTCTTC.

The chain recombines TRBV12-3 or TRBV12-4 with TRBJ1-1; 7 bases fit TRBD1. After removal of 11 bases from V and 3 bases from J, the junction contained 9 bases not matched to a gene. The CDR3 has 13 residues. CDR3 region: CAQQGEADTEAFF. DNA of the CDR3: TGTGCCCAGCAGGGGGAGGCGGACACTGAAGCTTTCTTT.

The chain uses TRBV1 and TRBJ1-2; the table gives TRBD1 as D, unverified against the DNA. TRBV1 is a documented pseudogene. The CDR3 loop spans 18 amino acids. The CDR3 here is CTSSKRPGTGPWVSGYTF. In DNA form, the CDR3 reads TGCACCAGCAGTAAAAGGCCAGGGACAGGCCCTTGGGTGAGTGGCTACACCTTC.

The J gene is TRBJ2-3, the V gene TRBV5-1; a weak D match, TRBD2 (5 bases). This CDR3 has 14 residues. Germline assignment: CDR1 SGHRS and CDR2 YFSETQ. Trimming removed 5 bases from V and 1 base from J, with 11 bases in between. CDR3 bases: TGCGCCAGCAGACCGGGGTCAGGCACAGATACGCAGTATTTT. It translates to CASRPGSGTDTQYF.

Only one count was recorded for this clone. This chain links TRBV11-2 with TRBJ1-2; D uncertain. From germline, CDR1 is SGHAT and CDR2 FQNNGV. V was pared by 5 bases and J by 2 bases, with 9 bases between. The CDR3 covers 13 residues. As DNA, the CDR3 is TGTGCCAGCAGCCAAAACAGCAACTATGGCTACACCTTC. Residues: CASSQNSNYGYTF. Drawing the rest from reference TRBV11-2 and TRBJ1-2, the complete variable domain is EAGVAQSPRYKIIEKRQSVAFWCNPISGHATLYWYQQILGQGPKLLIQFQNNGVVDDSQLPKDRFSAERLKGVDSTLKIQPAKLEDSAVYLCASSQNSNYGYTFGSGTRLTVV.

The chain has TRBV4-1 and TRBJ1-3, with D maybe TRBD1 (5 bases). V lost 1 base and J 0 bases, leaving 13 bases between the germline ends. Per the germline V gene, CDR1 is MGHRA and CDR2 is YSYEKL. This CDR3 spans 17 amino acids. The CDR3 protein is CASSQGGTGLSGNTIYF. The DNA for the CDR3 is TGCGCCAGCAGCCAAGGGGGTACAGGCCTCTCTGGAAACACCATATATTTT.

The genes are TRBV2 and TRBJ1-4, with TRBD1 identical over 7 bases. CDR1 is SNHLY and CDR2 is FYNNEI in the germline V gene. The CDR3 has 14 amino acids. Losses at the gene ends were 9 bases for V and 4 bases for J; bases not matched to a gene: 8. The CDR3 DNA sequence: TGTGCCAGTACACCGGGACAGAATAATGAAAAACTGTTTTTT. Translated, it gives CASTPGQNNEKLFF.

The chain links TRBV11-1 to TRBJ2-5; D is undetermined. With 5 bases removed from V and 5 bases from J, the gap between germline ends came to 12 bases. The CDR3 is 13 amino acids. Germline CDR1 reads SGHAT; CDR2 reads FQDESV (reference sequence). CDR3 DNA sequence: TGTGCCAGCAGCGACCGGGTGAGGGAGACCCAGTACTTC. It encodes CASSDRVRETQYF.

This clone was seen a handful of times. The gene calls are TRBV15 and TRBJ2-5, with D uncertain. Looked up from germline, CDR1 is LNHNV and CDR2 is YYDKDF (reference sequence). There are 14 residues in the CDR3. Trimming removed 0 bases from V and 4 bases from J, with 9 bases in between. CDR3 nucleotide sequence: TGTGCCACCAGCAGAGATTCTTCGCGAGAGACCCAGTACTTC. As protein: CATSRDSSRETQYF.

The rearrangement joins TRBV24-1 to TRBJ1-5; possibly TRBD1 for D (6 bases). V was cut by 7 bases and J by 3 bases, with 18 bases left in between. Germline lookup yields CDR1 KGHDR and CDR2 SFDVKD. The CDR3 loop spans 16 amino acids. The CDR3 loop reads CATREGETGLNQPQHF. In DNA form, the CDR3 reads TGTGCCACCAGGGAAGGGGAGACAGGTCTCAATCAGCCCCAGCATTTT.

This clone appeared once. The chain recombines TRBV2 with TRBJ1-2; no definite D call. Germline CDR1 is SNHLY and CDR2 is FYNNEI. The V end lost 1 base, the J end lost 3 bases, and 6 bases lay between the germline ends. The CDR3 consists of 13 residues. CDR3 bases: TGTGCCAGCAGTGAAGACAGATACTATGGCTACACCTTC. It is translated as CASSEDRYYGYTF.

This sequence joins TRBV7-6 and TRBJ2-1; D unclear. This CDR3 has 14 amino acids. CDR1 is SGHVS, CDR2 FNYEAQ, per germline. V shed 1 base and J shed 5 bases, with 9 bases lying between them. CDR3 amino acids: CASSLEIADNEQFF. The CDR3 region has the DNA TGTGCCAGCAGCTTAGAGATTGCGGACAATGAGCAGTTCTTC.

A single count supports this clone. The rearrangement joins TRBV2 to TRBJ2-1; 9 positions agree with TRBD2. Trimming removed 0 bases from V and 4 bases from J; junction bases left unmatched: 16. CDR1 SNHLY and CDR2 FYNNEI come from the germline V gene. CDR3 size: 20 residues. The CDR3 DNA reads TGTGCCAGCAGTGAAGCGCTTTCCCTTCGGCGGGGGGGGCGATACAATGAGCAGTTCTTC. It is translated as CASSEALSLRRGGRYNEQFF.

This chain joins TRBV30 and TRBJ2-7; 7 positions match TRBD1. Germline assignment: CDR1 GTSNPN and CDR2 SVGIG (reference sequence). With V trimmed by 3 bases and J by 6 bases, 5 bases remained unmatched. The CDR3 is made up of 12 amino acids. The CDR3 is CAWSGTASEQYV. The CDR3 DNA sequence: TGTGCCTGGAGCGGGACAGCTAGCGAGCAGTACGTC.

This rearrangement joins TRBV5-4 to TRBJ2-1; the match to TRBD2 covers 11 bases. The CDR3 contains 14 residues. CDR1 and CDR2 (germline): SGHNT, YYREEE (reference sequence). Trimming at V came to 4 bases and at J to 5 bases, leaving 2 bases not matched to a gene. The CDR3 coding sequence is TGTGCCAGCAGCCCGACTAGCGGGGACAATGAGCAGTTCTTC. Translation gives CASSPTSGDNEQFF.

This sequence joins TRBV5-1 and TRBJ2-1, with 9 positions matching TRBD2. Per germline, CDR1 SGHRS and CDR2 YFSETQ. The CDR3 loop spans 17 amino acids. V gave up 0 bases and J gave up 6 bases; unmatched junction bases: 10. DNA for the CDR3: TGCGCCAGCAGCTTGGTGCCCATAGCGGGGGTTTCCAATGAGCAGTTCTTC. Amino acids: CASSLVPIAGVSNEQFF.

V gene TRBV6-1 combines with J gene TRBJ1-2, with TRBD1 identical over 10 bases. The CDR3 covers 15 residues. With 3 bases clipped from V and 5 bases from J, the junction kept 6 bases outside the gene matches. From germline, CDR1 is MNHNS and CDR2 SASEGT. The CDR3 nucleotides read TGTGCCAGCAGTGACGGGACAGGGGAGGGGTATGGCTACACCTTC. It specifies CASSDGTGEGYGYTF.